This TCR beta chain was captured by sequencing in a study of CD8+ T cells in alopecia areata. Study results and limitations: Many expanded lesional clones stayed in scalp and blood while on tofacitinib. In lesional scalp, particularly from alopecia totalis/universalis, clonality was higher than in normal scalp. Tofacitinib yielded significantly lower scalp clonality and fewer expanded CD8+ clones among the top 100.

RNA was extracted and reverse transcribed into cDNA as the sequencing template. TCRdb's copy holds only in-frame clones and misses some; the assay was immunoSEQ multiplex PCR. The sample carries about 190,000 clones, under 80% recorded once. Treatment reported: oral pan-JAK inhibitor, 5-10 mg twice daily. To note about this clone: Its antigen is undetermined.

Germline V CDR1 and CDR2: SGHTA, FQGTGA. This CDR3 contains 16 residues. With 6 bases removed from V and 6 bases from J, the gap between germline ends came to 20 bases. The material was CD4+ T cells sorted from blood, obtained at roughly week 49, from a patient treated with tofacitinib. This chain joins TRBV7-3 and TRBJ2-2; D is perhaps TRBD1 (6 bases). The source of this sequence is a human donor with alopecia areata. CDR3 loop: CASSRSGAGASGELFF. The DNA of the CDR3 is TGTGCCAGCAGTCGTAGTGGGGCAGGGGCTTCCGGGGAGCTGTTTTTT.